These 16 T cell receptor beta chains were all obtained from the same sample, sequenced in a study of blood T cell repertoires in COVID-19. The repertoire was sequenced with immunoSEQ multiplex PCR; TCRdb's copy has only in-frame clones and lacks some. This table holds about 74,000 clones, over 85% found once. The specimen was peripheral blood. These receptors originate from a human donor in a cohort sampled during active COVID-19.

This chain joins TRBV30 and TRBJ1-5; no clear D. The CDR3 is 13 amino acids. The germline V gene has CDR1 GTSNPN and CDR2 SVGIG (reference sequence). Trimming cost V 1 base and J 4 bases, with 8 bases left between them. CDR3 in DNA: TGTGCCTGGAGTGCGGGTTTAAATCAGCCCCAGCATTTT. Translating it yields CAWSAGLNQPQHF.

The rearrangement joins TRBV4-3 to TRBJ2-1; 9 bases agree with TRBD2. CDR1 and CDR2 (germline): LGHNA, YSLEER. There are 16 residues in the CDR3. Trimming took 0 bases from V and 6 from J; bases not matched to a gene: 6. As DNA, the CDR3 is TGCGCCAGCAGCCAAGATAGGGGACTAGCCGTCAATGAGCAGTTCTTC. Its translation is CASSQDRGLAVNEQFF.

The rearrangement uses TRBV3-1 (or the pseudogene TRBV3-2) and TRBJ2-2, with D unclear. Germline assignment: CDR1 LGHDT and CDR2 YNNKEL (reference sequence). V lost 0 bases and J lost 12, with 11 bases in between. The CDR3 consists of 13 residues. The CDR3 sequence is CASSQDPGWQLFF. CDR3 in DNA: TGTGCCAGCAGCCAAGATCCAGGTTGGCAGCTGTTTTTT.

The chain carries TRBV14 and TRBJ1-1; D gene ambiguous. The germline V gene has CDR1 SGHDN and CDR2 FVKESK. Trimming removed 4 bases from V and 0 bases from J, with 6 bases in between. This CDR3 has 13 residues. The CDR3 nucleotides are TGTGCCAGCAGCCGATCTATGAACACTGAAGCTTTCTTT. Protein: CASSRSMNTEAFF.

Of note for this clone: A read error may produce the germline difference seen at one junction end. The chain couples TRBV7-7 to TRBJ2-7, with D perhaps TRBD1 (6 bases). CDR3 length: 15 amino acids. Germline CDR1 reads SSHAT; CDR2 reads FNYEAQ (reference sequence). The CDR3 DNA follows: TGTGCTAGCAGCTTAGGCGACAGGAGCTCCTACGAGCAGTACTTC. Its protein product is CASSLGDRSSYEQYF.

This clone appeared a few times. The gene calls are TRBV18 and TRBJ2-2; 7 bases are a match to TRBD2. Trimming at V came to 3 bases and at J to 4 bases, leaving 11 bases not matched to a gene. This CDR3 has 17 residues. In germline, CDR1 is KGHSH, CDR2 LQKENI. The CDR3: CASSPLTLAGGTGELFF. The CDR3 DNA reads as TGTGCCAGCTCACCGCTAACATTAGCGGGCGGCACCGGGGAGCTGTTTTTT.

The chain has TRBV30 and TRBJ2-2; weak D call: TRBD1 (6 bases). The germline gives CDR1 GTSNPN, CDR2 SVGIG (reference sequence). The CDR3 has 16 residues. The V end was cut by 3 bases, the J end by 0 bases, with 14 bases between. The CDR3 DNA follows: TGTGCCTGGAGCTACTCGACAGGCGCGAACACCGGGGAGCTGTTTTTT. Encoded protein: CAWSYSTGANTGELFF.

This clone was counted only a few times. This chain connects TRBV19 to TRBJ2-3, with 13 bases that match TRBD2. The germline V gene encodes CDR1 LNHDA and CDR2 SQIVND (reference sequence). This CDR3 has 16 residues. V lost 4 bases and J lost 3; bases outside the gene matches: 4. CDR3 residues: CASSTGLAGVTDTQYF. The CDR3 coding sequence is TGTGCCAGTAGTACCGGACTAGCGGGAGTGACAGATACGCAGTATTTT.

The chain recombines TRBV14 with TRBJ2-5; 11 nucleotides agree with TRBD2. From germline, CDR1 is SGHDN and CDR2 FVKESK. CDR3 length: 16 residues. V lost 4 bases, J lost 2 bases, and 6 bases stayed unmatched. This CDR3 is CASSPFGTSGQETQYF. As DNA, the CDR3 is TGTGCCAGCAGCCCTTTCGGGACTAGCGGACAAGAGACCCAGTACTTC.

The chain links TRBV23-1 to TRBJ1-2; D gene unclear. TRBV23-1 falls under the ORF class, with uncertain function. This CDR3 spans 12 amino acids. The germline V and J ends were trimmed by 4 bases and 4 bases, with 7 bases remaining between them. CDR3 protein: CASSPPFYGYTF. The CDR3 region has the DNA TGCGCCAGCAGTCCCCCGTTCTATGGCTACACCTTC.

A single count supports this clone. The chain combines TRBV7-2 with TRBJ2-1, with 7 bases that match TRBD2. Germline assignment: CDR1 SGHTA and CDR2 FQGNSA. The CDR3 covers 17 residues. Trimming removed 7 bases from V and 0 bases from J; junction bases left unmatched: 12. The CDR3 reads CASNLLASGHSYNEQFF. The CDR3 DNA sequence: TGTGCCAGCAACCTCCTGGCTAGCGGCCACTCCTACAATGAGCAGTTCTTC. Based on the CDR3 plus reference TRBV7-2 and TRBJ2-1, the full variable domain is GAGVSQSPSNKVTEKGKDVELRCDPISGHTALYWYRQSLGQGLEFLIYFQGNSAPDKSGLPSDRFSAERTGGSVSTLTIQRTQQEDSAVYLCASNLLASGHSYNEQFFGPGTRLTVL.

The V gene is TRBV7-2, the J gene TRBJ2-3, with TRBD2 matching over 13 bases. The CDR3 totals 17 residues. Germline trimming cut 5 bases from V and 3 bases from J; bases unmatched to any gene: 8. CDR1 SGHTA and CDR2 FQGNSA come from the germline V gene. The CDR3 here is CASSLRTSGSRTDTQYF. The CDR3 DNA reads TGTGCCAGCAGCCTCCGGACTAGCGGGAGTAGGACAGATACGCAGTATTTT.

This clone was recorded only once. This chain uses TRBV11-2 with TRBJ2-7; D not certain. The V gene's germline CDR1 is SGHAT and CDR2 FQNNGV. Trimming took off 3 bases at V and 2 bases at J, with 2 bases between the two ends. The CDR3 loop spans 11 amino acids. CDR3 amino acids: CASSFAYEQYF. The CDR3 DNA sequence: TGTGCCAGCAGCTTCGCCTACGAGCAGTACTTC.

The J gene is TRBJ2-3, the V gene TRBV7-6; D is perhaps TRBD2 (5 bases). V was shortened by 5 bases and J by 4 bases, with 16 bases between the two germline ends. Germline V gene sequence: CDR1 SGHVS, CDR2 FNYEAQ. The CDR3 covers 15 residues. The CDR3 reads CASSHRGPGADTQYF. The CDR3 region has the DNA TGTGCCAGCAGCCATCGCGGGCCCGGAGCAGATACGCAGTATTTT.

The gene calls are TRBV6-6 and TRBJ1-6, with D unresolved. Deletions cut 2 bases from V and 8 bases from J, with 13 bases between. From germline, CDR1 is MNHNY and CDR2 SVGAGI (reference sequence). This CDR3 is 15 amino acids long. The CDR3 DNA reads TGTGCCAGCAGTTACGGCCCCACGCTTGATTCACCCCTCCACTTT. Protein product: CASSYGPTLDSPLHF.

CDR3 region: CASNSGTGVKNEQFF. The CDR3 DNA is TGTGCCAGCAATTCCGGGACAGGGGTTAAGAATGAGCAGTTCTTC. V and J are TRBV28 and TRBJ2-1; 10 nucleotides line up with TRBD1. The CDR3 consists of 15 residues. Germline V gene data show CDR1 as MDHEN and CDR2 as SYDVKM. V shed 7 bases, J shed 7 bases, and the junction held 10 bases outside the gene matches.